This T cell receptor (beta chain) was identified during a study of siplizumab effects on memory and regulatory T cells. The CDR3 is 16 residues long. Germline CDR1 is SGDLS and CDR2 is YYNGEE. Trimming took 6 bases from V and 8 from J, leaving 23 bases between them. Sequencing used immunoSEQ multiplex PCR; TCRdb keeps in-frame clones, though not all of them. The sample includes tens of thousands of clones, nearly 95% seen only once; the top ten take roughly 18%. The rearrangement uses TRBV9 and TRBJ2-2; the D call may be TRBD1 or TRBD2 (5 bases each). The sample comprised CD8+ T cells sorted from blood. This clonotype was obtained from a human donor in good health. In DNA, the CDR3 is TGTGCCAGCAACCCGTCCGAGGGGACGCGGGCTGGGGAGCTGTTTTTT. It encodes CASNPSEGTRAGELFF. Using reference TRBV9 and TRBJ2-2 for the parts outside the CDR3, the full variable domain is DSGVTQTPKHLITATGQRVTLRCSPRSGDLSVYWYQQSLDQGLQFLIQYYNGEERAKGNILERFSAQQFPDLHSELNLSSLELGDSALYFCASNPSEGTRAGELFFGEGSRLTVL.